The 8 T cell receptor beta chains presented below share a single source sample, sequenced in a study of blood T cell repertoires in COVID-19. Assay: immunoSEQ multiplex PCR; the TCRdb copy retains only in-frame clones and omits some. The sample yields around 300,000 clones, 80% to 95% seen once. Sequences were obtained from PBMCs or T cells enriched from blood (not recorded which). These receptors were collected from a woman in her 30s who had recovered from COVID-19.

The chain links TRBV14 to TRBJ2-2; D might be TRBD2 (6 bases). Trimming took 4 bases from V and 1 from J, leaving 7 bases between them. This CDR3 contains 14 residues. Germline V gene lookup returns CDR1 SGHDN and CDR2 FVKESK. The chain's CDR3 is CASSRDLNTGELFF. The CDR3 DNA follows: TGTGCCAGCAGCCGGGACTTGAACACCGGGGAGCTGTTTTTT.

J is TRBJ1-2 and V is TRBV18; 10 nucleotides match TRBD1. The V gene's germline CDR1 is KGHSH and CDR2 LQKENI. The CDR3 has 13 residues. The V gene end was trimmed by 3 bases and the J gene end by 8 bases; junction bases not matched to a gene: 3. The chain's CDR3 is CASSPDRGLGYTF. CDR3 in DNA: TGTGCCAGCTCACCCGACAGGGGGCTAGGCTACACCTTC. Full variable domain (outside the CDR3, taken from reference TRBV18 and TRBJ1-2): NAGVMQNPRHLVRRRGQEARLRCSPMKGHSHVYWYRQLPEEGLKFMVYLQKENIIDESGMPKERFSAEFPKEGPSILRIQQVVRGDSAAYFCASSPDRGLGYTFGSGTRLTVV.

About this clone: The sample contains more than one DNA sequence encoding this CDR3. The chain recombines TRBV27 with TRBJ2-7, with 8 bases lining up with TRBD1. V was pared by 5 bases and J by 6 bases, with 6 bases of the junction left unmatched. Germline V gives CDR1 MNHEY, CDR2 SMNVEV (reference sequence). This CDR3 is 13 amino acids long. The CDR3 sequence: CASSPTGAGEQYF. In DNA form, the CDR3 reads TGTGCCAGCAGTCCGACAGGGGCTGGCGAGCAGTACTTC.

This clone came up once. This chain uses TRBV28 with TRBJ2-1, with 8 bases matching TRBD2. With 4 bases clipped from V and 14 bases from J, the junction kept 7 bases outside the gene matches. CDR3 length: 12 amino acids. Germline-derived CDR1 and CDR2 are MDHEN and SYDVKM. CDR3 region: CASSSSGTRKFF. For the CDR3, the DNA is TGTGCCAGCAGTTCTTCCGGGACTAGGAAGTTCTTC.

The chain joins TRBV28 to TRBJ2-4; 7 nucleotides agree with TRBD2. V was clipped by 4 bases and J by 9 bases; unmatched bases: 9. Germline CDR1 and CDR2: MDHEN and SYDVKM. The CDR3 sequence is 14 residues long. The CDR3 DNA sequence: TGTGCCAGCAGTTCCCCGGGAGGCGACGGCATTCAGTACTTC. As protein: CASSSPGGDGIQYF.

The rearrangement links TRBV11-2 to TRBJ1-4, with 7 bases fitting TRBD1. CDR1 is SGHAT and CDR2 is FQNNGV in the germline V gene. The CDR3 covers 15 residues. The trim removed 3 bases at V and 6 bases at J, leaving 7 bases unmatched. CDR3 in DNA: TGTGCCAGCAGCTTTCAGAGGCAGGGGGATGAAAAACTGTTTTTT. Its translation: CASSFQRQGDEKLFF.

The chain couples TRBV11-1 to TRBJ2-1, with a tentative D call TRBD1 (6 bases). V was pared by 4 bases and J by 0 bases, with 13 bases between. The CDR3 sequence is 16 residues long. In germline, CDR1 is SGHAT, CDR2 FQDESV (reference sequence). CDR3 sequence reads: CASSSKDSSSYNEQFF. The CDR3 nucleotides are TGTGCCAGCAGCTCAAAGGACAGTAGCTCCTACAATGAGCAGTTCTTC.

The rearrangement joins TRBV5-1 to TRBJ1-1; 7 bases map to TRBD1. Germline V gives CDR1 SGHRS, CDR2 YFSETQ. The CDR3 is 13 amino acids. Trimming cost V 3 bases and J 4 bases; bases outside gene matches: 3. CDR3 residues: CASSYGQATEAFF. CDR3 DNA: TGCGCCAGCAGCTACGGACAGGCCACTGAAGCTTTCTTT.